This TCR beta chain was captured in a study of OX40 agonist ivuxolimab in advanced cancers. Study at large: Partial responses were recorded for three patients, including one with hepatocellular carcinoma and two with cutaneous melanoma. Study-wide points: Compared with CD4+, CD8+ T cells on average had more expanded clones. Blood T cells, both CD4+ and CD8+, expanded clonally by week 6 at 0.1 to 3.0 mg/kg.

A history of autoimmune disease or systemic immunosuppression excluded patients. Notes on this clone: Its antigen is not known.

Profiling relied on immunoSEQ multiplex PCR, and the TCRdb table lists in-frame clones only, not all of them. This table holds tens of thousands of clones, about 85% found once. Sequencing used CD4+ or CD8+ T cells sorted from blood, obtained in a trial of the OX40 agonist ivuxolimab. This TCR came from an adult with an advanced solid tumor such as melanoma, head and neck, liver or kidney cancer.

For the CDR3, the DNA is TGTGCCAGCAGCTTAGCGGCTAGCGGGGGGGCAGCTTATACGCAGTATTTT. Translating gives CASSLAASGGAAYTQYF. The chain uses TRBV11-1 and TRBJ2-3; 12 bases fit TRBD2. With V trimmed by 0 bases and J by 7 bases, 8 bases remained unmatched. The CDR3 length is 17 residues. CDR1 and CDR2 from the germline V gene are SGHAT and FQDESV (reference sequence).